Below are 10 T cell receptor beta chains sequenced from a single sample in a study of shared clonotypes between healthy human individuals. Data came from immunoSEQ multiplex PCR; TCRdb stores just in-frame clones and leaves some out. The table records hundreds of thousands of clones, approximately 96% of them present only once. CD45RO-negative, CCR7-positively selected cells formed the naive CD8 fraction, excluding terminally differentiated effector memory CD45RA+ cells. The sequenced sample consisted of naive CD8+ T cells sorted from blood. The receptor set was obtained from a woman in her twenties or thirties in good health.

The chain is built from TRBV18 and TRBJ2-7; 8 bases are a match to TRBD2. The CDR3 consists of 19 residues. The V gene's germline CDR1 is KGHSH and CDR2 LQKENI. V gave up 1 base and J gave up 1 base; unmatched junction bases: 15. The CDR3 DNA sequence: TGTGCCAGCTCACCACGCAAGCGGGAGTCTTATAGCCGGTCCTACGAGCAGTACTTC. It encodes CASSPRKRESYSRSYEQYF.

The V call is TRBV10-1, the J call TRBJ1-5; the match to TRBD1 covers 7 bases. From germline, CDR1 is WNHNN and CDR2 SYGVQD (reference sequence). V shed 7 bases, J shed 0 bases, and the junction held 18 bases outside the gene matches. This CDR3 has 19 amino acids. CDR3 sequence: CASTHRDSVRGHSNQPQHF. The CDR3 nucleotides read TGCGCCAGCACACACCGGGACAGCGTAAGGGGCCATAGCAATCAGCCCCAGCATTTT.

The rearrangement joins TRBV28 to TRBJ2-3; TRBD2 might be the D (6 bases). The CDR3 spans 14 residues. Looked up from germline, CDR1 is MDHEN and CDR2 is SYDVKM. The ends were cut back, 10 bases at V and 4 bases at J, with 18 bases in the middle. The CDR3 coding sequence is TGTGCCACCTCTACTAGCATGGAGGCAGATACGCAGTATTTT. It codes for CATSTSMEADTQYF.

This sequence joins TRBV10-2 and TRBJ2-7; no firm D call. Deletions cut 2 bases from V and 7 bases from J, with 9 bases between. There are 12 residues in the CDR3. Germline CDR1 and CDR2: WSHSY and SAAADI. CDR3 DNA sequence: TGCGCCAGCAGTGAGAATTGGCTGGAGCAGTACTTC. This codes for CASSENWLEQYF.

CDR3 residues: CASSFAGVSDTQYF. The CDR3 nucleotides are TGTGCCAGCAGTTTTGCGGGAGTCTCAGATACGCAGTATTTT. V is TRBV27 and J is TRBJ2-3; 7 bases match TRBD2. Per germline, CDR1 MNHEY and CDR2 SMNVEV (reference sequence). Trimming took 3 bases from V and 4 from J; bases not matched to a gene: 4. The CDR3 contains 14 residues.

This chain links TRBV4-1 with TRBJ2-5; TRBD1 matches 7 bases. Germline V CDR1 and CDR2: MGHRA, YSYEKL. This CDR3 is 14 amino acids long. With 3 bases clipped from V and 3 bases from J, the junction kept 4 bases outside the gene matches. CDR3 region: CASSHGQAKETQYF. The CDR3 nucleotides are TGCGCCAGCAGCCACGGACAGGCCAAAGAGACCCAGTACTTC.

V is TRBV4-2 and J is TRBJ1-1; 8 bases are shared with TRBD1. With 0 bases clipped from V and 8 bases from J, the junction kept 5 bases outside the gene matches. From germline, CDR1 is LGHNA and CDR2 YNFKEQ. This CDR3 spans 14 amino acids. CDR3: CASSQEWTGREAFF. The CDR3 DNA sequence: TGTGCCAGCAGCCAAGAATGGACAGGGAGGGAAGCTTTCTTT.

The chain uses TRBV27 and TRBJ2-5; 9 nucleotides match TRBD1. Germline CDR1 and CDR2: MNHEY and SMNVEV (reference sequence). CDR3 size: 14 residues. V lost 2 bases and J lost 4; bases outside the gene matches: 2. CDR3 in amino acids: CASSLNRGRETQYF. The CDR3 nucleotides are TGTGCCAGCAGTTTAAACAGGGGGCGAGAGACCCAGTACTTC.

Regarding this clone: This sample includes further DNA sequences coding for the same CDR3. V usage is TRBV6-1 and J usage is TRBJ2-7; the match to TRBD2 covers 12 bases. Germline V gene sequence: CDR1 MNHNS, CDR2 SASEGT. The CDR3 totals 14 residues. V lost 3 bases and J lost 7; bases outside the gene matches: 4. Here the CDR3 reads CASSDLAGGVEQYF. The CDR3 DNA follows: TGTGCCAGCAGTGATCTAGCGGGAGGGGTTGAGCAGTACTTC.

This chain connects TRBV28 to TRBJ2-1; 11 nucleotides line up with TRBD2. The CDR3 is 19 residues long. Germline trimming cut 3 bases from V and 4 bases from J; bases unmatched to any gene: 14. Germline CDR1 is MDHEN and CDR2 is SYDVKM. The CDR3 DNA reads TGTGCCAGCAGTTTTCCCCGCATAAAGACTAGCGGGGTATACAATGAGCAGTTCTTC. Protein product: CASSFPRIKTSGVYNEQFF. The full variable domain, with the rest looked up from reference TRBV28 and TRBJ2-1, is DVKVTQSSRYLVKRTGEKVFLECVQDMDHENMFWYRQDPGLGLRLIYFSYDVKMKEKGDIPEGYSVSREKKERFSLILESASTNQTSMYLCASSFPRIKTSGVYNEQFFGPGTRLTVL.